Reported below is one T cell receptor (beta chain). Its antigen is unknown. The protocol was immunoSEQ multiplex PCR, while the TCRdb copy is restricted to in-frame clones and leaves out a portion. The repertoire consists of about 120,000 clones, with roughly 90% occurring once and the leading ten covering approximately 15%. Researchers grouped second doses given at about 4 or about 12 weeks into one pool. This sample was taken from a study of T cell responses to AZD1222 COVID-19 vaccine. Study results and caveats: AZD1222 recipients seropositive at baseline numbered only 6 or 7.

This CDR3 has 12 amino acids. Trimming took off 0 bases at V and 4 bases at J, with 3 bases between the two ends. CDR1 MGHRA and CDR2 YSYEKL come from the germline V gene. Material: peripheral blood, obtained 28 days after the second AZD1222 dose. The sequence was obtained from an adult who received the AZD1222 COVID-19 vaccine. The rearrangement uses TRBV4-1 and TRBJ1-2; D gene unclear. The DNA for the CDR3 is TGCGCCAGCAGCCAAGACAGCTATGGCTACACCTTC. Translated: CASSQDSYGYTF.